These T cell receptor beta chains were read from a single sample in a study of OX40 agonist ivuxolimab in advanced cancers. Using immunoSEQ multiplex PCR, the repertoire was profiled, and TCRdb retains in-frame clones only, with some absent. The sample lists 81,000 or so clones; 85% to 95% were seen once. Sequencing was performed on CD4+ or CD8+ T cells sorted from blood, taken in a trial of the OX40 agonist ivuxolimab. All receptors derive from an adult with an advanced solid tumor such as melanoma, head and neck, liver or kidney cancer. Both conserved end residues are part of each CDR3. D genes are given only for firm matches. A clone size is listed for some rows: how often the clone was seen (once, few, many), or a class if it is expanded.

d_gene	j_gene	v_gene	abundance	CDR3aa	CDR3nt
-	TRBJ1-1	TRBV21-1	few	CASRNHVATQFTEAFF	TGTGCCAGCAGAAATCACGTAGCTACACAATTCACTGAAGCTTTCTTT
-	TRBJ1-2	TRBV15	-	CATSVVSARDYTF	TGTGCCACCAGCGTAGTTTCCGCCCGGGACTACACCTTC
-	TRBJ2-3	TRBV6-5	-	CASTRPDTDTQYF	TGTGCCAGCACCCGCCCAGATACAGATACGCAGTATTTT
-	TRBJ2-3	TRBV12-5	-	CASGLGPGLTDTQYF	TGTGCTAGTGGTTTGGGACCAGGGTTGACAGATACGCAGTATTTT
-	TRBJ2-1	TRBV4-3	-	CASSQDRVYYEQFF	TGCGCCAGCAGCCAAGATCGGGTGTATTATGAGCAGTTCTTC
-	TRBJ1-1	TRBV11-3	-	CASSSDRDMNTEAFF	TGTGCCAGCAGCTCCGACAGAGATATGAACACTGAAGCTTTCTTT
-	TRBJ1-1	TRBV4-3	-	CASSQDGSEAFF	TGCGCCAGCAGCCAAGATGGAAGTGAAGCTTTCTTT
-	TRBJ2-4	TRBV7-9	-	CASSLVPGAPGIQYF	TGTGCCAGCAGCTTAGTTCCCGGAGCCCCGGGCATTCAGTACTTC
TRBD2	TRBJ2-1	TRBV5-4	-	CASSHIAGGSYNEQFF	TGTGCCAGCAGCCACATAGCGGGAGGGTCCTACAATGAGCAGTTCTTC
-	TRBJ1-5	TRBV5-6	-	CASSLTTEDRSNQPQHF	TGTGCCAGCAGCTTGACTACCGAGGACAGATCCAATCAGCCCCAGCATTTT
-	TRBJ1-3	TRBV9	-	CASSVEGGVDTIYF	TGTGCCAGCAGCGTAGAAGGAGGGGTAGACACCATATATTTT
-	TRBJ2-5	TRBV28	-	CASMNPTYRPYQETQYF	TGTGCCAGCATGAACCCGACCTACAGGCCGTACCAAGAGACCCAGTACTTC
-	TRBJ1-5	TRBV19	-	CASSISTGGWPQHF	TGTGCCAGTAGTATTTCGACCGGGGGGTGGCCCCAGCATTTT
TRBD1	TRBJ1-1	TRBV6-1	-	CASNRDSMGTEAFF	TGTGCCAGCAATAGGGACAGTATGGGCACTGAAGCTTTCTTT
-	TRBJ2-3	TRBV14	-	CASSQGTFHTDTQYF	TGTGCCAGCAGCCAGGGGACTTTCCACACAGATACGCAGTATTTT
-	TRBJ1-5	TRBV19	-	CASSFSDSLNQPQHF	TGTGCCAGCTCTTTTTCGGACAGCCTGAATCAGCCCCAGCATTTT
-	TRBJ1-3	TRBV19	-	CASSIVGFSSGNTIYF	TGTGCCAGTAGTATAGTAGGGTTCAGCTCTGGAAACACCATATATTTT
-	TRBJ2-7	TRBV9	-	CASSVGQGIYEQYF	TGTGCCAGCAGCGTAGGGCAGGGAATCTACGAGCAGTACTTC
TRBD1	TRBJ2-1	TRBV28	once	CASTPTGAEQFF	TGTGCCTCGACACCGACAGGGGCCGAGCAGTTCTTC
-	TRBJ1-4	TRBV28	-	CASSFLRDDSNLNEKLFF	TGTGCCAGCAGTTTTCTCAGGGACGATTCCAATCTTAATGAAAAACTGTTTTTT
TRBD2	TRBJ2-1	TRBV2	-	CASGASGRAWYNEQFF	TGTGCCAGCGGGGCTAGCGGGAGGGCGTGGTACAATGAGCAGTTCTTC
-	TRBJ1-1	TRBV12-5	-	CASVLGRGANTEAFF	TGTGCTAGTGTGCTTGGTAGGGGAGCGAACACTGAAGCTTTCTTT
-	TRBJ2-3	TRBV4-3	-	CASSQVNYAWDTQYF	TGCGCCAGCAGCCAAGTGAACTACGCGTGGGATACGCAGTATTTT